This T cell receptor (beta chain) originates from a study of Ad26.COV2.S vaccination and SARS-CoV-2 variants. About the research overall: Participants got Ad26.COV2.S intramuscularly, once or twice 56 days apart. Broader study findings: An underestimation of total T cell responses may have resulted from the TCR breadth and depth analyses.

V was cut by 1 base and J by 6 bases, with 21 bases left in between. The CDR3 has 17 residues. CDR1 is SGHNT, CDR2 YYREEE, per germline (reference sequence). Treatment of the sample: 15 to 20 received Ad26.COV2.S at low or high dose, single or two shots; 5 received placebo; per-sample allocation not given. The samples date from day 63 after the first vaccine or placebo injection. Recruitment in Boston yielded a donor of adult age, 18-55 years. In the vaccine, an Ad26 vector expressed the SARS-CoV-2 spike of the Wuhan strain. The table lists this clone with many counts. Its antigen is as yet unknown. Only in-frame clones appear in the TCRdb table, and some are missing; sequencing was by immunoSEQ multiplex PCR. The repertoire holds approximately 360,000 clones, about four fifths seen once, with nearly 7.5% in the top ten.

The chain employs TRBV5-4 and TRBJ2-3; a weak D match, TRBD2 (6 bases). The receptor was derived from a person aged 18-65 years who received the Ad26.COV2.S COVID-19 vaccine or a placebo. This material consisted of peripheral blood, taken in a trial of Ad26.COV2.S vaccine versus placebo. In DNA, the CDR3 is TGTGCCAGCAGCTTGTTGCGGGGACCCCTCAATAAGGATACGCAGTATTTT. This encodes CASSLLRGPLNKDTQYF.